What follows is one TCR beta chain and its context. TCRdb reprocessed the reads with MiXCR, giving one entry per CDR3 protein. Found here are a few hundred thousand distinct CDR3 sequences, 17% of them singletons; the top ten hold about 12%. This sample was taken from a study of T cell repertoires in cytomegalovirus infection. The CDR3 is made up of 13 amino acids. V dropped 5 bases and J dropped 11 bases, with 16 bases sitting between them. Sequenced sample: PBMCs. This clonotype originated in a human donor in good health (CMV status not recorded). Some clones in this sample may be carry-over from other donors' samples. V gene TRBV12-3 or TRBV12-4 combines with J gene TRBJ1-5; no clear D. This chain's CDR3 is CASSTSFVGTQHF. CDR3 DNA: TGTGCCAGCAGTACCTCGTTCGTTGGAACCCAGCATTTT.